This T cell receptor beta chain comes out of a study of T cell responses to AZD1222 COVID-19 vaccine. Whole-study context: Pooled in the analysis were second doses at about 4 or about 12 weeks. Study-wide results and caveats: Recipients of AZD1222 seropositive at baseline numbered only 6 or 7.

The CDR3 loop spans 16 amino acids. From germline, CDR1 is SGHVS and CDR2 FQNEAQ. With 5 bases removed from V and 0 bases from J, the gap between germline ends came to 16 bases. Sequencing was performed with immunoSEQ multiplex PCR; in TCRdb, only in-frame clones are kept and a portion is missing. Among roughly 93,000 clones listed, 70% to 90% were seen once. For this clone: Its specificity is not known.

V is TRBV7-8 and J is TRBJ1-2; D may be TRBD1 (5 bases). Sequences were derived from peripheral blood, sampled on day 0 of AZD1222 vaccination. This sequence originates from an adult in good health. The CDR3 DNA reads as TGTGCCAGCAGCCGGGACGCATTGGAGTCTAACTATGGCTACACCTTC. Its protein is CASSRDALESNYGYTF.